The 24 T cell receptor beta chains in this list originate from one sample, sequenced in a study of radiation and T cells in renal cell carcinoma. Time point defined: blood 2 weeks post-SBRT. Treatment: 15 Gy SBRT to primary tumor, nephrectomy 4 weeks later. Sequencing used immunoSEQ multiplex PCR; TCRdb keeps in-frame clones, though not all of them. The sample lists 120,000 or so clones, roughly four fifths seen once, with under 2.5% in the top ten. The sequences come from blood, collected from a patient whose treatment included radiotherapy and nephrectomy. The origin of the receptors is a woman aged 55 to 70 with renal cell carcinoma.

This clone was seen only once. The V gene is TRBV27, the J gene TRBJ2-7; maybe TRBD2 (6 bases). Looked up from germline, CDR1 is MNHEY and CDR2 is SMNVEV (reference sequence). V dropped 4 bases and J dropped 5 bases, with 15 bases sitting between them. The CDR3 is 14 amino acids. The CDR3 DNA reads as TGTGCCAGCAGTTACTCCGGGACTTCAGACGAGCAGTACTTC. Protein: CASSYSGTSDEQYF.

The genes are TRBV5-4 and TRBJ2-3; no clear D gene. Germline-derived CDR1 and CDR2 are SGHNT and YYREEE (reference sequence). Trimming took off 6 bases at V and 6 bases at J, with 14 bases between the two ends. The CDR3 sequence is 13 residues long. The CDR3 spells CASTRTGIDTQYF. As DNA, the CDR3 is TGTGCCAGCACCCGGACCGGAATCGATACGCAGTATTTT.

The chain is built from TRBV7-3 and TRBJ1-2; 7 bases align to TRBD1. The CDR3 covers 13 residues. The germline V gene has CDR1 SGHTA and CDR2 FQGTGA. After removal of 5 bases from V and 5 bases from J, the junction contained 5 bases not matched to a gene. The CDR3 DNA reads as TGTGCCAGCAGCCCCGGGACAGAGTATGGCTACACCTTC. Protein: CASSPGTEYGYTF.

The V gene is TRBV30, the J gene TRBJ2-5; tentatively, D is TRBD1 or TRBD2 (7 bases each). V gave up 3 bases and J gave up 7 bases, with 18 bases separating them. This CDR3 is built from 14 residues. Germline V lookup: CDR1 GTSNPN, CDR2 SVGIG (reference sequence). The CDR3 loop reads CAWSAGGVGVTQYF. Here the CDR3 DNA reads TGTGCCTGGAGCGCAGGGGGGGTGGGTGTGACCCAGTACTTC.

DNA for the CDR3: TGTGCCACCAGCCGGCCAGGTGGAAACACCATATATTTT. This encodes CATSRPGGNTIYF. This chain links TRBV15 with TRBJ1-3; no definite D call. This CDR3 region has 13 residues. Germline V CDR1 and CDR2: LNHNV, YYDKDF (reference sequence). The V end was cut by 5 bases, the J end by 3 bases, with 8 bases between.

The rearrangement joins TRBV6-1 to TRBJ2-2; unclear D gene. CDR1 and CDR2 from the germline V gene are MNHNS and SASEGT. Trimming took 6 bases from V and 1 from J, leaving 6 bases between them. The CDR3 runs 13 residues. The CDR3 bases are TGTGCCAGCAGGGTCCTGAACACCGGGGAGCTGTTTTTT. It codes for CASRVLNTGELFF.

The chain has TRBV7-9 and TRBJ1-1, with a possible D match to TRBD1 (6 bases). The CDR3 is 13 amino acids. Germline V gene sequence: CDR1 SEHNR, CDR2 FQNEAQ (reference sequence). Trimming pared 8 bases from V and 2 bases from J, leaving 12 bases between. The DNA of the CDR3 is TGTGCCAGCCTCCTCAGGGGCAACACTGAAGCTTTCTTT. Translated: CASLLRGNTEAFF. Based on the CDR3 plus reference TRBV7-9 and TRBJ1-1, the full variable domain is DTGVSQNPRHKITKRGQNVTFRCDPISEHNRLYWYRQTLGQGPEFLTYFQNEAQLEKSRLLSDRFSAERPKGSFSTLEIQRTEQGDSAMYLCASLLRGNTEAFFGQGTRLTVV.

The genes are TRBV7-9 and TRBJ2-7; D is ambiguous. V lost 1 base, J lost 5 bases, and 6 bases lay in between. The CDR3 totals 12 residues. From germline, CDR1 is SEHNR and CDR2 FQNEAQ (reference sequence). The CDR3 DNA follows: TGTGCCAGCAGCTTAGGAGTCCACGAGCAGTACTTC. This gives the protein CASSLGVHEQYF.

V usage is TRBV27 and J usage is TRBJ2-3; 13 nucleotides agree with TRBD2. The CDR3 is 18 amino acids. Losses at the gene ends were 4 bases for V and 6 bases for J; bases not matched to a gene: 13. Germline V gives CDR1 MNHEY, CDR2 SMNVEV (reference sequence). The CDR3 coding sequence is TGTGCCAGCAGTTATACTAGCGGGGGGGCGTACGGAATGGATACGCAGTATTTT. Its translation: CASSYTSGGAYGMDTQYF.

This clone was observed once. As DNA, the CDR3 is TGTGCCAGCAGCCGGACACTAATGAATGAAAAACTGTTTTTT. Translation gives CASSRTLMNEKLFF. V gene TRBV6-6 combines with J gene TRBJ1-4; TRBD1 might be the D (5 bases). CDR3 size: 14 residues. Deletions cut 6 bases from V and 5 bases from J, with 13 bases between. Germline V CDR1 and CDR2: MNHNY, SVGAGI (reference sequence).

The rearrangement joins TRBV2 to TRBJ2-4; 9 bases map to TRBD1. Trimming removed 7 bases from V and 3 bases from J; junction bases left unmatched: 7. The CDR3 loop spans 15 amino acids. Germline V gene data show CDR1 as SNHLY and CDR2 as FYNNEI. In DNA, the CDR3 is TGTGCCAGCACCCTGGACAGGGGAGGCAAAAACATTCAGTACTTC. Protein product: CASTLDRGGKNIQYF.

The V call is TRBV10-3, the J call TRBJ2-3, with a weak D call TRBD1 (5 bases). Germline V gene sequence: CDR1 ENHRY, CDR2 SYGVKD. CDR3 length equals 13 residues. V lost 7 bases and J 6 bases, leaving 14 bases between the germline ends. CDR3 residues: CAITPDSGDTQYF. The CDR3 bases are TGTGCCATCACTCCAGACTCAGGGGATACGCAGTATTTT.

The chain carries TRBV7-9 and TRBJ2-1; D ambiguous. Trimming cost V 0 bases and J 3 bases, with 15 bases left between them. Germline V gene sequence: CDR1 SEHNR, CDR2 FQNEAQ (reference sequence). CDR3 length: 17 residues. CDR3 in amino acids: CASSLAQRSVGYNEQFF. The CDR3 region has the DNA TGTGCCAGCAGCTTAGCGCAACGGTCGGTGGGCTACAATGAGCAGTTCTTC.

The chain uses TRBV6-5 and TRBJ1-2; no firm D call. CDR3 length: 15 amino acids. The germline gives CDR1 MNHEY, CDR2 SVGAGI. Trimming pared 3 bases from V and 3 bases from J, leaving 14 bases between. The CDR3 is CASSYRRPQDYGYTF. CDR3 in DNA: TGTGCCAGCAGTTATCGGCGCCCTCAGGACTATGGCTACACCTTC.

The CDR3 region is CASSLEGSTYEQYF. CDR3 nucleotides: TGTGCCAGCAGCTTGGAGGGGTCAACCTACGAGCAGTACTTC. The chain joins TRBV7-2 to TRBJ2-7; possibly TRBD2 for D (6 bases). The germline gives CDR1 SGHTA, CDR2 FQGNSA. V lost 3 bases, J lost 2 bases, and 11 bases lay in between. This CDR3 has 14 amino acids.

The chain employs TRBV5-3 and TRBJ2-3; 10 bases map to TRBD2. TRBV5-3 qualifies as an ORF whose function is uncertain. The V segment lost 4 bases and the J segment 5 bases; nucleotides outside the gene matches: 10. CDR3 size: 16 residues. CDR3 region: CARSPPTSGEVDTQYF. In nucleotides, the CDR3 is TGTGCCAGAAGCCCGCCTACTAGCGGGGAGGTAGATACGCAGTATTTT.

This chain joins TRBV29-1 and TRBJ1-1; D remains unclear. The CDR3 is 13 residues long. Germline V CDR1 and CDR2: SQVTM, ANQGSEA. The V end lost 2 bases, the J end lost 0 bases, and 7 bases lay between the germline ends. The CDR3 nucleotides are TGCAGCGTTGAAAGCGTCCTGAACACTGAAGCTTTCTTT. Protein product: CSVESVLNTEAFF.

This chain uses TRBV30 with TRBJ2-3; 10 bases agree with TRBD1. Germline trimming cut 0 bases from V and 1 base from J; bases unmatched to any gene: 7. The CDR3 has 17 residues. The germline V gene encodes CDR1 GTSNPN and CDR2 SVGIG (reference sequence). This CDR3 is CAWSVGAGTGGTDTQYF. The CDR3 DNA sequence: TGTGCCTGGAGTGTTGGGGCCGGGACAGGGGGCACAGATACGCAGTATTTT. Full variable domain (rest looked up from reference TRBV30 and TRBJ2-3): SQTIHQWPATLVQPVGSPLSLECTVEGTSNPNLYWYRQAAGRGLQLLFYSVGIGQISSEVPQNLSASRPQDRQFILSSKKLLLSDSGFYLCAWSVGAGTGGTDTQYFGPGTRLTVL.

V usage is TRBV28 and J usage is TRBJ1-2; TRBD1 matches 9 bases. CDR3 length: 13 amino acids. Germline loops: CDR1 MDHEN, CDR2 SYDVKM. V lost 4 bases and J lost 6; bases outside the gene matches: 3. The CDR3 region is CASSSGQGHGYTF. The CDR3 DNA follows: TGTGCCAGCAGTTCGGGACAGGGCCATGGCTACACCTTC.

This sequence joins TRBV9 and TRBJ2-1; unclear D gene. The CDR3 is made up of 15 amino acids. Trimming stripped 0 bases from V and 0 bases from J, with 7 bases between. In germline, CDR1 is SGDLS, CDR2 YYNGEE. This CDR3 is CASSVEGLSYNEQFF. CDR3 nucleotides: TGTGCCAGCAGCGTAGAAGGTCTCTCCTACAATGAGCAGTTCTTC.

V gene TRBV5-1 combines with J gene TRBJ2-5; D gene unclear. V lost 4 bases and J lost 0, with 7 bases in between. The CDR3 loop spans 13 amino acids. Germline CDR1 reads SGHRS; CDR2 reads YFSETQ. The CDR3 loop reads CASSELHQETQYF. CDR3 coding DNA: TGCGCCAGCAGCGAGTTACACCAAGAGACCCAGTACTTC.

The genes are TRBV6-1 and TRBJ1-5, with 9 bases aligning to TRBD1. There are 15 residues in the CDR3. Looked up from germline, CDR1 is MNHNS and CDR2 is SASEGT. V shed 4 bases and J 7 bases; nucleotides not matched to a gene: 8. The CDR3 bases are TGTGCCAGCAGTGCATCACAGGGGGCAGACCAGCCCCAGCATTTT. Translating gives CASSASQGADQPQHF.

CDR3 loop: CASSWGDSMNTEAFF. The DNA for the CDR3 is TGCGCCAGCAGCTGGGGGGACAGTATGAACACTGAAGCTTTCTTT. The chain couples TRBV5-1 to TRBJ1-1, with 7 bases aligning to TRBD1. CDR1 is SGHRS and CDR2 is YFSETQ in the germline V gene. The CDR3 sequence is 15 residues long. Unmatched junction bases numbered 5, after V lost 3 bases and J lost 0 bases.

The genes are TRBV7-8 and TRBJ2-5; unclear D gene. The germline gives CDR1 SGHVS, CDR2 FQNEAQ. Trimming pared 4 bases from V and 5 bases from J, leaving 5 bases between. This CDR3 is built from 11 residues. This CDR3 reads CASSSWETQYF. CDR3 DNA sequence: TGTGCCAGCAGCTCGTGGGAGACCCAGTACTTC. Drawing the rest from reference TRBV7-8 and TRBJ2-5, the complete variable domain is GAGVSQSPRYKVAKRGQDVALRCDPISGHVSLFWYQQALGQGPEFLTYFQNEAQLDKSGLPSDRFFAERPEGSVSTLKIQRTQQEDSAVYLCASSSWETQYFGPGTRLLVL.